This TCR beta chain was captured in a study of T cell responses to AZD1222 COVID-19 vaccine. Assay: immunoSEQ multiplex PCR; the TCRdb copy retains only in-frame clones and omits some. The repertoire includes about 120,000 clones, roughly 90% of them detected once, and less than 4.5% sits in the top ten. The CDR3 runs 17 residues. CDR1 and CDR2 (germline): SEHNR, FQNEAQ (reference sequence). Trimming took off 3 bases at V and 3 bases at J, with 21 bases between the two ends. Study-level points and caveats: Reportedly, nearly half the spike-specific TCRs target unmutated variant regions. Spike was spanned by vaccine-associated CD4 TCRs, which were dominant at 160-218 and 743-854. Possibly, clonal diversity was underestimated; donors were largely white British and included more females.

Comments on this clone: What it binds is unknown.

The sample in question was peripheral blood, obtained on day 0 of AZD1222 vaccination. The chain carries TRBV7-9 and TRBJ2-7; D tentatively reads TRBD1 or TRBD2 (6 bases each). The sequence derives from an adult in good health. The CDR3 spells CASSFAGTVRGSYEQYF. The DNA of the CDR3 is TGTGCCAGCAGCTTCGCGGGGACCGTCAGGGGTAGCTACGAGCAGTACTTC.